This entry concerns a single T cell receptor (beta chain). This CDR3 is 16 amino acids long. Germline CDR1 reads SEHNR; CDR2 reads FQNEAQ (reference sequence). The ends lost 3 bases at V and 0 bases at J; junction bases unmatched: 8. The sample is drawn from a study of OX40 agonist ivuxolimab in advanced cancers. Clones were read by immunoSEQ multiplex PCR, and TCRdb kept only the in-frame ones, dropping some. The repertoire holds approximately 74,000 clones, 75% to 90% seen once, with under 2.5% in the top ten. This sequence was found in an adult with an advanced solid tumor such as melanoma, head and neck, liver or kidney cancer. The chain uses TRBV7-9 and TRBJ2-7; 7 bases map to TRBD2. Sample: CD4+ or CD8+ T cells sorted from blood, taken in a trial of the OX40 agonist ivuxolimab. CDR3: CASSLWTSELSYEQYF. CDR3 nucleotides: TGTGCCAGCAGCTTGTGGACTAGTGAACTCTCCTACGAGCAGTACTTC.